Following are 30 T cell receptor beta chains from one sample sequenced in a study of cytomegalovirus exposure and HLA in healthy donors. Primers: 60 Vbeta forward and 13 Jbeta reverse. Only in-frame clones appear in the TCRdb table, and some are missing; sequencing was by immunoSEQ multiplex PCR. The listing records around 210,000 clones. The sequenced sample was PBMCs. Receptors originate from a girl aged 2 to 10 in good health and CMV-seropositive.

Turning to this clone: Other DNA sequences of this sample code for an identical CDR3. This sequence joins TRBV5-1 and TRBJ2-5, with D perhaps matching TRBD2 (5 bases). V gave up 1 base and J gave up 1 base, with 8 bases separating them. CDR3 length equals 14 residues. Germline CDR1 and CDR2: SGHRS and YFSETQ. The CDR3 DNA follows: TGCGCCAGCAGCTTGAGCGGCAGCCAAGAGACCCAGTACTTC. Amino acids: CASSLSGSQETQYF.

The rearrangement joins TRBV5-4 to TRBJ2-5, with TRBD1 as a possible D gene (6 bases). Trimming removed 0 bases at V and 2 bases at J, with 11 bases between. This CDR3 region has 15 residues. CDR1 and CDR2 (germline): SGHNT, YYREEE (reference sequence). This chain's CDR3 is CASSLVLGQQETQYF. The CDR3 region has the DNA TGTGCCAGCAGCTTGGTCTTAGGACAGCAAGAGACCCAGTACTTC.

The chain joins TRBV28 to TRBJ1-6; D ambiguous. The ends were cut back, 5 bases at V and 7 bases at J, with 9 bases in the middle. Germline V gives CDR1 MDHEN, CDR2 SYDVKM. The CDR3 sequence is 13 residues long. The CDR3 nucleotides read TGTGCCAGCAGTGGACTCTTGAATTCACCCCTCCACTTT. This gives the protein CASSGLLNSPLHF.

This sequence joins TRBV28 and TRBJ2-1; no reliable D call. The V end lost 6 bases, the J end lost 2 bases, and 20 bases lay between the germline ends. CDR3 length: 17 amino acids. From germline, CDR1 is MDHEN and CDR2 SYDVKM. The CDR3 protein is CASSPVGPGLTYNEQFF. The CDR3 bases are TGTGCCAGCAGCCCCGTGGGTCCGGGTTTGACCTACAATGAGCAGTTCTTC. Using reference TRBV28 and TRBJ2-1 for the parts outside the CDR3, the full variable domain is DVKVTQSSRYLVKRTGEKVFLECVQDMDHENMFWYRQDPGLGLRLIYFSYDVKMKEKGDIPEGYSVSREKKERFSLILESASTNQTSMYLCASSPVGPGLTYNEQFFGPGTRLTVL.

The chain carries TRBV6-1 and TRBJ2-1; no firm D call. The germline gives CDR1 MNHNS, CDR2 SASEGT. Trimming shortened V by 2 bases and J by 9 bases, and 17 bases separated the two germline ends. There are 15 residues in the CDR3. The CDR3 DNA sequence: TGTGCCAGCAGTGAATATAGAGACACGCGTAGTGAGCAGTTCTTC. Translating gives CASSEYRDTRSEQFF.

This chain links TRBV6-5 with TRBJ2-5; perhaps TRBD2 as D (7 bases). V was cut by 0 bases and J by 5 bases, with 13 bases left in between. Looked up from germline, CDR1 is MNHEY and CDR2 is SVGAGI. The CDR3 has 15 amino acids. This chain's CDR3 is CASSYSRGAAETQYF. DNA for the CDR3: TGTGCCAGCAGTTACTCCCGGGGGGCGGCGGAGACCCAGTACTTC.

The rearrangement joins TRBV4-1 to TRBJ1-1; 12 nucleotides match TRBD1. This CDR3 has 20 amino acids. Trimming took 0 bases from V and 5 from J; bases not matched to a gene: 16. Germline values: CDR1 MGHRA, CDR2 YSYEKL. CDR3 nucleotide sequence: TGCGCCAGCAGCCAAGACGGTGGGGGACAGGGGGCGAATTCTGATACTGAAGCTTTCTTT. Translation gives CASSQDGGGQGANSDTEAFF.

CDR3 nucleotides: TGTGCCAGCACCGCGACAAGAAACACTGAAGCTTTCTTT. The encoded protein is CASTATRNTEAFF. The chain joins TRBV6-1 to TRBJ1-1; D is unresolved. The CDR3 contains 13 residues. Trimming pared 7 bases from V and 2 bases from J, leaving 11 bases between. Per the germline V gene, CDR1 is MNHNS and CDR2 is SASEGT.

V is TRBV19 and J is TRBJ2-1; 7 positions match TRBD2. The CDR3 consists of 18 residues. Germline trimming cut 5 bases from V and 0 bases from J; bases unmatched to any gene: 13. CDR1 and CDR2 from the germline V gene are LNHDA and SQIVND (reference sequence). For the CDR3, the DNA is TGTGCCAGTAGTCTCCGTCCCCCTAGCGGAAGCTCCTACAATGAGCAGTTCTTC. Its translation is CASSLRPPSGSSYNEQFF. The whole variable domain, filled in from reference TRBV19 and TRBJ2-1, reads DGGITQSPKYLFRKEGQNVTLSCEQNLNHDAMYWYRQDPGQGLRLIYYSQIVNDFQKGDIAEGYSVSREKKESFPLTVTSAQKNPTAFYLCASSLRPPSGSSYNEQFFGPGTRLTVL.

This chain connects TRBV18 to TRBJ2-7, with 7 bases identical to TRBD2. The CDR3 runs 21 residues. After removal of 3 bases from V and 4 bases from J, the junction contained 27 bases not matched to a gene. Germline lookup yields CDR1 KGHSH and CDR2 LQKENI. CDR3 DNA: TGTGCCAGCTCACCTACCCTCGTTGAGGGAGGGAGGACGAGGAGGTCTTACGAGCAGTACTTC. Encoded protein: CASSPTLVEGGRTRRSYEQYF.

V usage is TRBV7-2 and J usage is TRBJ2-1; D is possibly TRBD2 (8 bases). Trimming stripped 3 bases from V and 9 bases from J, with 18 bases between. The germline gives CDR1 SGHTA, CDR2 FQGNSA. The length of the CDR3 is 15 residues. DNA for the CDR3: TGTGCCAGCAGCTTTCAAGGGGGCGCGGGGGGTGAGCAGTTCTTC. This encodes CASSFQGGAGGEQFF.

The rearrangement links TRBV6-6 to TRBJ2-7; 7 bases match TRBD2. The CDR3 runs to 16 residues. Looked up from germline, CDR1 is MNHNY and CDR2 is SVGAGI (reference sequence). After removal of 5 bases from V and 3 bases from J, the junction contained 13 bases not matched to a gene. The CDR3 is CASSPRSGGILYEQYF. The CDR3 coding sequence is TGTGCCAGCAGTCCGAGGTCGGGAGGTATCCTCTACGAGCAGTACTTC.

The rearrangement uses TRBV7-9 and TRBJ2-1; D gene uncertain. The CDR3 spans 16 residues. The germline V gene has CDR1 SEHNR and CDR2 FQNEAQ (reference sequence). V dropped 1 base and J dropped 0 bases, with 10 bases sitting between them. The CDR3 DNA follows: TGTGCCAGCAGCTTAGGGGCTCTGCTCTCCTACAATGAGCAGTTCTTC. This gives the protein CASSLGALLSYNEQFF.

This chain uses TRBV28 with TRBJ1-5; D might be TRBD1 (5 bases). The CDR3 totals 14 residues. The V end was cut by 7 bases, the J end by 1 base, with 11 bases between. Looked up from germline, CDR1 is MDHEN and CDR2 is SYDVKM. The CDR3 DNA is TGTGCCAGCATTCAGGGAGGAAGCAATCAGCCCCAGCATTTT. It encodes CASIQGGSNQPQHF.

The V gene is TRBV7-8, the J gene TRBJ2-1, with D possibly being TRBD2 (6 bases). The CDR3 runs to 16 residues. The germline V and J ends were trimmed by 1 base and 8 bases, with 18 bases remaining between them. Germline V CDR1 and CDR2: SGHVS, FQNEAQ. The chain's CDR3 is CASSLVGSMGWDEQFF. DNA of the CDR3: TGTGCCAGCAGCTTAGTCGGGAGTATGGGGTGGGATGAGCAGTTCTTC.

The rearrangement joins TRBV5-4 to TRBJ1-4, with 7 bases identical to TRBD1. This CDR3 is built from 10 residues. Germline CDR1 reads SGHNT; CDR2 reads YYREEE (reference sequence). V gave up 10 bases and J gave up 11 bases; unmatched junction bases: 5. The CDR3 coding sequence is TGTGCCGCCCCACAGGGGAAACTGTTTTTT. Translation: CAAPQGKLFF.

The J gene is TRBJ2-3, the V gene TRBV27; 10 bases match TRBD2. There are 15 residues in the CDR3. The germline V gene encodes CDR1 MNHEY and CDR2 SMNVEV (reference sequence). Unmatched junction bases numbered 4, after V lost 2 bases and J lost 5 bases. CDR3 sequence (DNA): TGTGCCAGCAGTTTACTAGCGGGGGAAGGAGATACGCAGTATTTT. It yields the protein CASSLLAGEGDTQYF.

The V gene is TRBV15, the J gene TRBJ1-1, with a tentative D call TRBD1 (5 bases). Germline V gene lookup returns CDR1 LNHNV and CDR2 YYDKDF (reference sequence). The CDR3 sequence is 16 residues long. The ends were cut back, 1 base at V and 5 bases at J, with 17 bases in the middle. The CDR3 spells CATSRGDGGITTEAFF. CDR3 nucleotides: TGTGCCACCAGCAGAGGGGACGGGGGAATTACAACTGAAGCTTTCTTT.

The J gene is TRBJ2-7, the V gene TRBV5-6, with unresolved D. This CDR3 spans 14 amino acids. Germline V gene sequence: CDR1 SGHDT, CDR2 YYEEEE. With 3 bases removed from V and 0 bases from J, the gap between germline ends came to 10 bases. CDR3 in amino acids: CASSSQYFSYEQYF. The CDR3 region has the DNA TGTGCCAGCAGCTCGCAATACTTCTCCTACGAGCAGTACTTC.

The V gene is TRBV1, the J gene TRBJ2-7; the D call TRBD2 from the table was never checked on the DNA. TRBV1 is given as a pseudogene. The CDR3 is 15 residues long. CDR3 sequence (DNA): TGCACCAGCAGCCCCTCAGCGGGGAGCTCCTACGAGCAGTACTTC. It specifies CTSSPSAGSSYEQYF.

The chain joins TRBV7-2 to TRBJ2-5; 9 bases agree with TRBD2. TRBJ2-7 matches the DNA end more closely, so the J call is doubtful. The length of the CDR3 is 14 residues. The germline gives CDR1 SGHTA, CDR2 FQGNSA. The chain's CDR3 is CASSFPGLAYEQYF. In DNA form, the CDR3 reads TGTGCCAGCAGCTTTCCGGGACTAGCTTACGAGCAGTACTTC.

The chain recombines TRBV28 with TRBJ1-2, with 7 bases aligning to TRBD1. Trimming cost V 5 bases and J 4 bases; bases outside gene matches: 7. CDR1 and CDR2 from the germline V gene are MDHEN and SYDVKM. The CDR3 is 14 amino acids. The DNA of the CDR3 is TGTGCCAGCAGTCCGACAGGGTACCTCTATGGCTACACCTTC. It is translated as CASSPTGYLYGYTF.

V is TRBV10-3 and J is TRBJ1-2; 7 bases agree with TRBD1. Per the germline V gene, CDR1 is ENHRY and CDR2 is SYGVKD. The V and J ends lost 8 bases and 0 bases, in that order; junction bases with no gene match: 6. The CDR3 consists of 14 residues. This chain's CDR3 is CAIRGTASNYGYTF. Here the CDR3 DNA reads TGTGCCATCCGGGGGACAGCTTCTAACTATGGCTACACCTTC.

The chain is built from TRBV27 and TRBJ1-1, with 11 bases fitting TRBD1. Germline CDR1 is MNHEY and CDR2 is SMNVEV (reference sequence). This CDR3 region has 14 residues. The V segment lost 3 bases and the J segment 6 bases; nucleotides outside the gene matches: 3. CDR3 sequence reads: CASSFGQGAAEAFF. DNA for the CDR3: TGTGCCAGCAGTTTCGGACAGGGGGCGGCTGAAGCTTTCTTT.

The J gene is TRBJ1-2, the V gene TRBV11-1, with 9 positions matching TRBD1. The CDR3 length is 14 residues. Germline V gives CDR1 SGHAT, CDR2 FQDESV (reference sequence). With V trimmed by 4 bases and J by 5 bases, 5 bases remained unmatched. The CDR3 sequence: CASSSQGADYGYTF. The DNA for the CDR3 is TGTGCCAGCAGCTCACAGGGGGCGGATTATGGCTACACCTTC. Supplemented by reference TRBV11-1 and TRBJ1-2, the full variable domain reads EAEVAQSPRYKITEKSQAVAFWCDPISGHATLYWYRQILGQGPELLVQFQDESVVDDSQLPKDRFSAERLKGVDSTLKIQPAELGDSAMYLCASSSQGADYGYTFGSGTRLTVV.

The chain employs TRBV4-1 and TRBJ2-7; 7 bases align to TRBD2. CDR1 and CDR2 (germline): MGHRA, YSYEKL. V lost 4 bases, J lost 2 bases, and 8 bases stayed unmatched. The CDR3 runs 15 residues. Here the CDR3 DNA reads TGCGCCAGCAGCCCAGGCGGGAGTTCTCCCTACGAGCAGTACTTC. It encodes CASSPGGSSPYEQYF.

The V gene is TRBV9, the J gene TRBJ2-5, with D possibly matching TRBD1 (5 bases). Trimming stripped 2 bases from V and 1 base from J, with 12 bases between. The CDR3 sequence is 15 residues long. Germline V gene lookup returns CDR1 SGDLS and CDR2 YYNGEE. CDR3 nucleotides: TGTGCCAGCAGCGTCCTAGGTACAGGCCAAGAGACCCAGTACTTC. Its protein product is CASSVLGTGQETQYF.

The genes are TRBV7-9 and TRBJ1-4; 7 bases fit TRBD1. The germline V gene has CDR1 SEHNR and CDR2 FQNEAQ (reference sequence). This CDR3 is built from 16 residues. Germline trimming cut 3 bases from V and 0 bases from J; bases unmatched to any gene: 4. This chain's CDR3 is CASSFSQGATNEKLFF. In DNA form, the CDR3 reads TGTGCCAGCAGCTTCAGCCAGGGGGCAACTAATGAAAAACTGTTTTTT.

The rearrangement joins TRBV15 to TRBJ2-5; D may be TRBD2 (5 bases). Trimming removed 5 bases from V and 5 bases from J, with 18 bases in between. This CDR3 contains 15 residues. Germline loops: CDR1 LNHNV, CDR2 YYDKDF (reference sequence). In nucleotides, the CDR3 is TGTGCCACCAGCCGACCAGTCGGAGGTATGGAGACCCAGTACTTC. Translating gives CATSRPVGGMETQYF.

This chain joins TRBV5-6 and TRBJ1-2; D is perhaps TRBD1 (5 bases). The CDR3 is 12 residues long. V lost 2 bases to trimming and J lost 6 bases, with 8 bases between them. The germline V gene encodes CDR1 SGHDT and CDR2 YYEEEE. CDR3 coding DNA: TGTGCCAGCAGCTTCGGGGGGGATGGCTACACCTTC. Residues: CASSFGGDGYTF.